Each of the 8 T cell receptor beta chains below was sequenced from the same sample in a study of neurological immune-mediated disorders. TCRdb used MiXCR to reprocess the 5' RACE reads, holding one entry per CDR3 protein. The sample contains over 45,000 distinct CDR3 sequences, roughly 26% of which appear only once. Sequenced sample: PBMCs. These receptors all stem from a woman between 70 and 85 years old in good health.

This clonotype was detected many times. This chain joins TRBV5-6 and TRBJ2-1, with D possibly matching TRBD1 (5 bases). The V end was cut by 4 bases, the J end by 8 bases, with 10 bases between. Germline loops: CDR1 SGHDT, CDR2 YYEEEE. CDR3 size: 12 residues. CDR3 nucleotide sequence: TGTGCCAGCAGCCAGGGCCCCTATGAGCAGTTCTTC. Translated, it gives CASSQGPYEQFF. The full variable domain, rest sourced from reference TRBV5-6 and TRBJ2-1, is DAGVTQSPTHLIKTRGQQVTLRCSPKSGHDTVSWYQQALGQGPQFIFQYYEEEERQRGNFPDRFSGHQFPNYSSELNVNALLLGDSALYLCASSQGPYEQFFGPGTRLTVL.

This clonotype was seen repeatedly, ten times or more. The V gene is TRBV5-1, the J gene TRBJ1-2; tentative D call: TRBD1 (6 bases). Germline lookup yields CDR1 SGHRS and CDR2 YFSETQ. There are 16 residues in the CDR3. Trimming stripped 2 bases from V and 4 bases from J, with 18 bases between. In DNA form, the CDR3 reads TGCGCCAGCAGCTTTAACCTCCGACAGGATAGCTATGGCTACACCTTC. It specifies CASSFNLRQDSYGYTF.

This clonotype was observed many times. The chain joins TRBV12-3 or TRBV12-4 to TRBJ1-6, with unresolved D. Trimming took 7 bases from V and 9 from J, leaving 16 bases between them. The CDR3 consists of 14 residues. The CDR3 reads CASTVGGLGSPLHF. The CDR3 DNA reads TGTGCCAGCACCGTGGGAGGGCTGGGTTCACCCCTCCACTTT.

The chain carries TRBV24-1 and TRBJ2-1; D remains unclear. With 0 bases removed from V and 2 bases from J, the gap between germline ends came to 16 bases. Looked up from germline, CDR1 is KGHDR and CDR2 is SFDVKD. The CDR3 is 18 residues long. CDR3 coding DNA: TGTGCCACCAGTGATTTGCAGGCCGACACAGCTGCCTACAATGAGCAGTTCTTC. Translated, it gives CATSDLQADTAAYNEQFF.

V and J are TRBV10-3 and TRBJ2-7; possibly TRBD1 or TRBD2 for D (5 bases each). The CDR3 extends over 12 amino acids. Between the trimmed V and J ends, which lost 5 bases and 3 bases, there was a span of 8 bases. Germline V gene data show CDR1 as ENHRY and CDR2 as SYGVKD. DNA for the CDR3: TGTGCCATCAGTCCTGGGGGCTACGAGCAGTACTTC. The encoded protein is CAISPGGYEQYF.

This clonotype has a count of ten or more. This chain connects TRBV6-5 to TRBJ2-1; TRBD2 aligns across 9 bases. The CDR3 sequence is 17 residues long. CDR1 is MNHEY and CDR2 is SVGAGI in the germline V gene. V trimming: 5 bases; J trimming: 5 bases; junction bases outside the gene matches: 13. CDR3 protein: CASSNRAGGRENNEQFF. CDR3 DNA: TGTGCCAGCAGTAACCGGGCGGGCGGGAGGGAAAACAATGAGCAGTTCTTC.

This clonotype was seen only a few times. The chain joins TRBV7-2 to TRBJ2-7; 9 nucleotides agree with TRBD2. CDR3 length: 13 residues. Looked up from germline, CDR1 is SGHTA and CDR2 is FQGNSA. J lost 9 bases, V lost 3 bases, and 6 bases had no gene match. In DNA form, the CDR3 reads TGTGCCAGCAGCTTGGTACTAGCGGGCGGGCAGTACTTC. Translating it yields CASSLVLAGGQYF.

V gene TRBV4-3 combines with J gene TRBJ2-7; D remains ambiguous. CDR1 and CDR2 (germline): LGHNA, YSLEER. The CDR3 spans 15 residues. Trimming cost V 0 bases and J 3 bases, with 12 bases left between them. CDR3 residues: CASSQDRTAVYEQYF. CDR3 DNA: TGCGCCAGCAGCCAAGATAGGACCGCCGTCTACGAGCAGTACTTC.